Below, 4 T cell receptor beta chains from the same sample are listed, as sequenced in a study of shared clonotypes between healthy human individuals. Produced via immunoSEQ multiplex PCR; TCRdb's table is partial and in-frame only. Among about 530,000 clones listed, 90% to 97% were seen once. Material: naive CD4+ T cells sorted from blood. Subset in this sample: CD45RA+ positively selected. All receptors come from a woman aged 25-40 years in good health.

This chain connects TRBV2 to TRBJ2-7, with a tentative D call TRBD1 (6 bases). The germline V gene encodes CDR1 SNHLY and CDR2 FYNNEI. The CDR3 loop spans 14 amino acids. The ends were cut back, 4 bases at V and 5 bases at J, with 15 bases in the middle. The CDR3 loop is CASSVQGRVDEQYF. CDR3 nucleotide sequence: TGTGCCAGCAGTGTTCAGGGGCGCGTCGACGAGCAGTACTTC. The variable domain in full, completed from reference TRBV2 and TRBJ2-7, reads EPEVTQTPSHQVTQMGQEVILRCVPISNHLYFYWYRQILGQKVEFLVSFYNNEISEKSEIFDDQFSVERPDGSNFTLKIRSTKLEDSAMYFCASSVQGRVDEQYFGPGTRLTVT.

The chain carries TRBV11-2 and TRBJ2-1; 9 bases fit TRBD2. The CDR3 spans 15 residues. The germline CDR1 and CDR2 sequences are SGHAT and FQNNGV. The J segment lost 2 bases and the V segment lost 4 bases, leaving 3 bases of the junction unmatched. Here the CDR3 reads CASSSVAGAYNEQFF. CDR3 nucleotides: TGTGCCAGCAGCTCAGTAGCGGGGGCCTACAATGAGCAGTTCTTC. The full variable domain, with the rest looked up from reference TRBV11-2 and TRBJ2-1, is EAGVAQSPRYKIIEKRQSVAFWCNPISGHATLYWYQQILGQGPKLLIQFQNNGVVDDSQLPKDRFSAERLKGVDSTLKIQPAKLEDSAVYLCASSSVAGAYNEQFFGPGTRLTVL.

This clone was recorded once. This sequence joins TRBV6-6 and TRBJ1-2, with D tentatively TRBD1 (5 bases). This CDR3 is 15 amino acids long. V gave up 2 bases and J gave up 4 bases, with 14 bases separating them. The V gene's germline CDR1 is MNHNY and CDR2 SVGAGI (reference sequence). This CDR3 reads CASSYRRDAAYGYTF. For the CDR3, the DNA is TGTGCCAGCAGTTACCGCCGGGACGCCGCCTATGGCTACACCTTC.

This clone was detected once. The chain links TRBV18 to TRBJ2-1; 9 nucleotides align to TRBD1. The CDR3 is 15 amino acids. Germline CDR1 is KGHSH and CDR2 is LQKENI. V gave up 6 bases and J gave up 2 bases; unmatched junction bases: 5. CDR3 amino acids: CASSTRTGAYNEQFF. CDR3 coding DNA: TGTGCCAGCTCCACCAGGACAGGGGCCTACAATGAGCAGTTCTTC.